Listed here are 26 T cell receptor beta chains from one sample, sequenced in a study of cytomegalovirus exposure and HLA in healthy donors. This PCR relied on a set of 60 Vbeta primers and 13 Jbeta primers. Assay: immunoSEQ multiplex PCR; the TCRdb copy retains only in-frame clones and omits some. Of some 150,000 clones in the sample, approximately 80% were seen once. Sequenced input: PBMCs. Receptors originate from a man aged 40-50 years in good health and CMV-seronegative.

This clone was observed a handful of times. The chain couples TRBV4-3 to TRBJ2-3; 10 bases are a match to TRBD2. The CDR3 length is 19 residues. Trimming took 3 bases from V and 3 from J; bases not matched to a gene: 15. CDR1 and CDR2 from the germline V gene are LGHNA and YSLEER. CDR3 sequence (DNA): TGCGCCAGCAGCCAGGGCCCTAGCGGGGGATTTCGAGTAACAGATACGCAGTATTTT. This sequence encodes CASSQGPSGGFRVTDTQYF.

Many counts were recorded for this clone. The chain uses TRBV6-6 and TRBJ1-1; possible D gene TRBD1, 5 bases. V dropped 6 bases and J dropped 1 base, with 15 bases sitting between them. The CDR3 is made up of 15 amino acids. Germline values: CDR1 MNHNY, CDR2 SVGAGI (reference sequence). The CDR3 nucleotides read TGTGCCAGCAGCCACAATCCCGGGGGGAACACTGAAGCTTTCTTT. Amino acid sequence: CASSHNPGGNTEAFF.

In this sample, this clone turned up a few times. CDR3 DNA: TGTGCCAGCAGCTGGGGACAGGGGAATCAGCCCCAGCATTTT. This encodes CASSWGQGNQPQHF. The rearrangement links TRBV16 to TRBJ1-5; TRBD1 aligns across 10 bases. CDR1 and CDR2 from the germline V gene are KGHSY and FQNENV. The CDR3 loop spans 14 amino acids. V lost 5 bases and J lost 4; bases outside the gene matches: 2.

The J gene is TRBJ2-6, the V gene TRBV30; 9 nucleotides agree with TRBD1. Unmatched junction bases numbered 7, after V lost 2 bases and J lost 2 bases. The CDR3 spans 17 residues. The germline V gene has CDR1 GTSNPN and CDR2 SVGIG (reference sequence). This chain's CDR3 is CAWSLRTGGTGANVLTF. The DNA of the CDR3 is TGTGCCTGGAGTTTACGAACAGGGGGCACTGGGGCCAACGTCCTGACTTTC.

The chain has TRBV5-1 and TRBJ2-3; 12 nucleotides agree with TRBD1. In germline, CDR1 is SGHRS, CDR2 YFSETQ. V shed 0 bases and J 5 bases; nucleotides not matched to a gene: 4. The CDR3 sequence is 16 residues long. The CDR3 protein is CASSLVGTGGRDTQYF. The DNA for the CDR3 is TGCGCCAGCAGCTTGGTCGGGACAGGGGGCAGAGATACGCAGTATTTT.

The gene calls are TRBV9 and TRBJ1-1; 9 positions match TRBD1. V gave up 0 bases and J gave up 1 base; unmatched junction bases: 4. The germline V gene has CDR1 SGDLS and CDR2 YYNGEE. The CDR3 contains 16 residues. The CDR3 DNA is TGTGCCAGCAGCGTAGGACAGGGGGGCTGGAACACTGAAGCTTTCTTT. It specifies CASSVGQGGWNTEAFF. Based on the CDR3 plus reference TRBV9 and TRBJ1-1, the full variable domain is DSGVTQTPKHLITATGQRVTLRCSPRSGDLSVYWYQQSLDQGLQFLIQYYNGEERAKGNILERFSAQQFPDLHSELNLSSLELGDSALYFCASSVGQGGWNTEAFFGQGTRLTVV.

J is TRBJ2-7 and V is TRBV21-1; the D segment call TRBD1 is taken from the table without a DNA check. TRBV21-1 is noted as a pseudogene. The CDR3 is made up of 14 amino acids. The CDR3, as DNA: TGTGCCAGCAGCAGGGGCAGGGTTGCCTACGAGCAGTACTTC. It specifies CASSRGRVAYEQYF.

V and J are TRBV7-9 and TRBJ1-2; 7 bases are shared with TRBD1. Germline CDR1 and CDR2: SEHNR and FQNEAQ (reference sequence). This CDR3 spans 15 amino acids. After removal of 4 bases from V and 4 bases from J, the junction contained 9 bases not matched to a gene. The CDR3 sequence: CASSSETTGFYGYTF. The CDR3 nucleotides read TGTGCCAGCAGCTCAGAAACGACAGGGTTCTATGGCTACACCTTC. Supplemented by reference TRBV7-9 and TRBJ1-2, the full variable domain reads DTGVSQNPRHKITKRGQNVTFRCDPISEHNRLYWYRQTLGQGPEFLTYFQNEAQLEKSRLLSDRFSAERPKGSFSTLEIQRTEQGDSAMYLCASSSETTGFYGYTFGSGTRLTVV.

In this sample, this clone turned up a few times. The J gene is TRBJ2-1, the V gene TRBV6-6, with D possibly being TRBD2 (5 bases). CDR3 size: 11 residues. Germline CDR1 MNHNY, CDR2 SVGAGI (reference sequence). Trimming pared 6 bases from V and 9 bases from J, leaving 9 bases between. CDR3 sequence (DNA): TGTGCCAGCAGCCTTAGCGTTGAGCAGTTCTTC. Translating gives CASSLSVEQFF.

This clone was seen a few times. J is TRBJ2-2 and V is TRBV15; unclear D gene. Trimming removed 5 bases at V and 7 bases at J, with 5 bases between. The CDR3 is made up of 11 amino acids. CDR1 and CDR2 (germline): LNHNV, YYDKDF (reference sequence). CDR3 sequence: CATSYLGELFF. The CDR3 coding sequence is TGTGCCACCAGCTATCTCGGGGAGCTGTTTTTT.

The rearrangement uses TRBV6-6 and TRBJ1-2; the D gene is possibly TRBD1 (5 bases). The CDR3 contains 14 residues. V lost 8 bases to trimming and J lost 2 bases, with 15 bases between them. Germline lookup yields CDR1 MNHNY and CDR2 SVGAGI (reference sequence). In nucleotides, the CDR3 is TGTGCCAGCTTTCCGGGGGGTACCAACTATGGCTACACCTTC. Its translation: CASFPGGTNYGYTF.

The chain links TRBV15 to TRBJ2-3, with a tentative D call TRBD1 (5 bases). The germline V gene encodes CDR1 LNHNV and CDR2 YYDKDF (reference sequence). Deletions cut 1 base from V and 4 bases from J, with 12 bases between. This CDR3 has 15 residues. The CDR3 loop is CATSRVQVSSDTQYF. The CDR3, as DNA: TGTGCCACCAGCAGAGTACAGGTATCCTCAGATACGCAGTATTTT. The whole variable domain, remainder taken from reference TRBV15 and TRBJ2-3, is DAMVIQNPRYQVTQFGKPVTLSCSQTLNHNVMYWYQQKSSQAPKLLFHYYDKDFNNEADTPDNFQSRRPNTSFCFLDIRSPGLGDTAMYLCATSRVQVSSDTQYFGPGTRLTVL.

The CDR3 here is CASSQDSRDEQYF. CDR3 coding DNA: TGCGCCAGCAGCCAAGATAGCAGGGACGAGCAGTACTTC. The chain combines TRBV4-3 with TRBJ2-7; a weak D match, TRBD1 (5 bases). Germline V gene data show CDR1 as LGHNA and CDR2 as YSLEER. V dropped 0 bases and J dropped 5 bases, with 8 bases sitting between them. The CDR3 covers 13 residues.

Details on this clone: At one end the junction does not follow the germline gene, possibly because of a read error. The chain recombines TRBV6-6 with TRBJ2-1; TRBD1 matches at 10 bases. The CDR3 has 11 residues. Per germline, CDR1 MNHNY and CDR2 SVGAGI (reference sequence). The CDR3 loop reads CASSPGTGVLF. DNA for the CDR3: TGTGCCAGCAGCCCCGGGACAGGGGTGCTCTTC.

The CDR3 sequence: CASSRGQGLNSPLHF. Written as DNA, the CDR3 is TGTGCCAGCAGTAGGGGACAGGGACTTAATTCACCCCTCCACTTT. This chain joins TRBV27 and TRBJ1-6; 9 bases line up with TRBD1. After removal of 5 bases from V and 6 bases from J, the junction contained 5 bases not matched to a gene. Germline V lookup: CDR1 MNHEY, CDR2 SMNVEV (reference sequence). CDR3 length equals 15 residues.

The rearrangement uses TRBV19 and TRBJ1-1; D ambiguous. V lost 4 bases and J 0 bases, leaving 12 bases between the germline ends. Germline values: CDR1 LNHDA, CDR2 SQIVND (reference sequence). This CDR3 has 15 residues. The CDR3 loop reads CASSSRRQMNTEAFF. The CDR3 bases are TGTGCCAGTAGTAGCCGGCGACAAATGAACACTGAAGCTTTCTTT.

The rearrangement uses TRBV9 and TRBJ1-2; 7 nucleotides align to TRBD1. Germline CDR1 reads SGDLS; CDR2 reads YYNGEE. Unmatched junction bases numbered 7, after V lost 1 base and J lost 4 bases. This CDR3 is built from 15 residues. CDR3 loop: CASSVQGTASYGYTF. The CDR3 bases are TGTGCCAGCAGCGTACAAGGGACAGCTTCCTATGGCTACACCTTC. Variable domain in full (rest from reference TRBV9 and TRBJ1-2): DSGVTQTPKHLITATGQRVTLRCSPRSGDLSVYWYQQSLDQGLQFLIQYYNGEERAKGNILERFSAQQFPDLHSELNLSSLELGDSALYFCASSVQGTASYGYTFGSGTRLTVV.

The chain is built from TRBV7-9 and TRBJ1-1, with TRBD1 matching over 9 bases. Germline V lookup: CDR1 SEHNR, CDR2 FQNEAQ (reference sequence). Trimming at V came to 5 bases and at J to 1 base, leaving 8 bases not matched to a gene. This CDR3 is 16 amino acids long. The CDR3 protein is CASSHPVDRGNTEAFF. The CDR3 DNA reads as TGTGCCAGCAGCCATCCGGTGGACAGGGGGAACACTGAAGCTTTCTTT.

The chain couples TRBV7-9 to TRBJ1-1, with D tentatively TRBD1 (6 bases). This CDR3 contains 11 residues. Germline lookup yields CDR1 SEHNR and CDR2 FQNEAQ (reference sequence). The germline V and J ends were trimmed by 6 bases and 5 bases, with 7 bases remaining between them. CDR3 sequence (DNA): TGTGCCAGCAGGACAGGAACTGAAGCTTTCTTT. Translated: CASRTGTEAFF.

The rearrangement joins TRBV7-8 to TRBJ1-3; 8 bases line up with TRBD1. CDR1 SGHVS and CDR2 FQNEAQ come from the germline V gene. The CDR3 has 17 amino acids. V lost 1 base, J lost 0 bases, and 5 bases stayed unmatched. DNA of the CDR3: TGTGCCAGCAGCTTAGGGGACAGGAGTTTCTCTGGAAACACCATATATTTT. Its protein product is CASSLGDRSFSGNTIYF.

V usage is TRBV2 and J usage is TRBJ1-3; D call uncertain. From germline, CDR1 is SNHLY and CDR2 FYNNEI. V was trimmed by 6 bases and J by 6 bases, leaving 12 bases between them. This CDR3 is 13 amino acids long. The CDR3, as DNA: TGTGCCAGCAGAGAACGCAGGATAAACACCATATATTTT. It yields the protein CASRERRINTIYF.

The V and J genes are TRBV10-3 and TRBJ2-7, with 11 bases that match TRBD2. Germline CDR1 reads ENHRY; CDR2 reads SYGVKD. The junction had 4 bases not matched to a gene; V was cut back by 2 bases and J by 4 bases. The CDR3 spans 15 residues. The CDR3 loop reads CAISEGTSGLYEQYF. For the CDR3, the DNA is TGTGCCATCAGTGAGGGGACTAGCGGATTATACGAGCAGTACTTC.

V and J are TRBV7-3 and TRBJ2-3; no firm D call. Germline V lookup: CDR1 SGHTA, CDR2 FQGTGA. The V end was cut by 8 bases, the J end by 3 bases, with 12 bases between. The CDR3 runs to 13 residues. CDR3 region: CASGTLTTDTQYF. The DNA for the CDR3 is TGTGCCAGCGGCACCTTGACAACAGATACGCAGTATTTT.

The chain joins TRBV6-5 to TRBJ1-2; the match to TRBD1 covers 8 bases. The junction had 8 bases not matched to a gene; V was cut back by 7 bases and J by 4 bases. The CDR3 consists of 14 residues. CDR1 MNHEY and CDR2 SVGAGI come from the germline V gene. The CDR3: CASTPQGATYGYTF. The CDR3 region has the DNA TGTGCCAGCACACCCCAGGGGGCGACCTATGGCTACACCTTC.

The V and J genes are TRBV6-6 and TRBJ2-7, with 7 bases identical to TRBD1. The CDR3 totals 15 residues. From germline, CDR1 is MNHNY and CDR2 SVGAGI (reference sequence). V gave up 6 bases and J gave up 5 bases; unmatched junction bases: 13. This CDR3 reads CASSRGTGAHDEQYF. CDR3 sequence (DNA): TGTGCCAGCAGCCGGGGTACAGGGGCGCACGACGAGCAGTACTTC.

The sample holds a few counts of this clone. The chain combines TRBV7-9 with TRBJ1-5; the D is unclear. The CDR3 length is 12 residues. Germline lookup yields CDR1 SEHNR and CDR2 FQNEAQ (reference sequence). V lost 5 bases, J lost 4 bases, and 6 bases lay in between. CDR3 protein: CASSPGNQPQHF. The DNA for the CDR3 is TGTGCCAGCAGCCCAGGTAATCAGCCCCAGCATTTT.